This paragraph reports one T cell receptor beta chain. It was CD45RO-negative cells, positively selected for CCR7, that made up naive CD8 cells, with terminally differentiated effector memory CD45RA+ cells excluded. Assay: immunoSEQ multiplex PCR; the TCRdb copy retains only in-frame clones and omits some. The repertoire holds about 2.1 million clones, with around 93% as singletons. This record belongs to a study of shared clonotypes between healthy human individuals. CDR1 is MNHEY, CDR2 SMNVEV, per germline (reference sequence). Deletions cut 2 bases from V and 0 bases from J, with 7 bases between. The CDR3 extends over 14 amino acids.

The rearrangement links TRBV27 to TRBJ2-5; D unresolved. The sequenced sample was naive CD8+ T cells from PBMCs. The receptor was derived from a man between 18 and 29 years old in good health. Some clones in this sample may be carry-over from other donors' samples. CDR3: CASSLTWYQETQYF. CDR3 nucleotide sequence: TGTGCCAGCAGTTTAACATGGTACCAAGAGACCCAGTACTTC.